The table lists the clone carrying this T cell receptor beta chain with a few counts. The antigen is not known. The record originates from a study of vaccination and CD4 T cells after COVID-19. Treatment described: approximately 11-day PBMC culture with coronavirus spike peptide pools or control peptides (ViraFEST assay). Medium was half-exchanged with fresh IL-2 medium on days 3 and 7. With the Oncomine TCR Beta short-read assay, DNA from cultured CD4+ T cells was sequenced. Each CDR3 protein is one row after TCRdb ran MiXCR on the PCR reads. This repertoire shows approximately 4,100 distinct CDR3 sequences, around 19% found once; its top ten account for around 15%. The CDR3 has 14 residues. In germline, CDR1 is MNHEY, CDR2 SVGAGI. V lost 4 bases to trimming and J lost 7 bases, with 16 bases between them.

The TCR comes from a human donor who had recovered from COVID-19. The chain is built from TRBV6-5 and TRBJ1-1, with a tentative D call TRBD1 (5 bases). Sequencing input: CD4+ T cells from blood, cultured in vitro. CDR3 bases: TGTGCCAGCAGTTTTCGGCAGGGCTCGGTTGAAGCTTTCTTT. Translation: CASSFRQGSVEAFF.